This T cell receptor (beta chain) emerged from a study of cytomegalovirus exposure and HLA in healthy donors (TCRdb year 2017). Describing the broader study: An earlier analysis of some 600 of the donors reported 250 to 350 Gb of sequence data and 95 million to 120 million unique TCR beta sequences obtained from some 170 million T cells. An early release covering more than 500 HLA-typed donors comprised about 310 gigabases of sequencing data and 85 million to 100 million unique TCR sequences. Of the approximately 400 genotyped donors, 81% fell in the genetic ancestry cluster associated with self-reported Caucasian donors. The aim of the study was to test whether cataloging public T cell receptors could identify signatures of past pathogen exposure. The study profiled the T cell repertoires of 666 subjects by immunosequencing and related them to cytomegalovirus serostatus. Along with the roughly 670-subject first cohort, a separate validation cohort of 120 different subjects was used. The study combined high-throughput TCR immunosequencing, statistical association of individual TCRs with disease status, and machine learning to predict cytomegalovirus infection status. A later analysis re-examined previously published TCR beta repertoires from hundreds of donors and added high-resolution HLA genotyping to investigate patterns of TCR occurrence. Rather than drawing on any new phenotypic data, the later analysis identified candidate immune exposures from TCR beta sequences and the way those sequences occurred across donors. In an earlier analysis of a few hundred of the donors, high-throughput TCR beta sequencing was used to judge whether each TCR beta V gene segment behaved as functional or pseudogenic. Donor age, sex, ethnicity and CMV serostatus were collected together with the repertoire data. A later genetic analysis took genome-wide SNP genotypes for about 55% of the 666 donors and used that subset as a discovery cohort. All discovery cohort repertoires had been generated on a single sequencing platform. HLA typing covered class I and class II loci at four-digit resolution. The number of donors typed differed by locus, with 629-630 for A, B, C, DRB1 and DQB1, around 560 for DQA1, 600 to 610 for DPA1, and some 470 for DPB1. A few DR-DQ haplotypes were handled as single units for association and clustering because linkage in the cohort was strong. On average, over 200,000 unique TCR beta nucleotide sequences were sequenced per donor among roughly 430 genotyped donors of the cohort, with 15% to 20% of those sequences being non-productive.

Findings and caveats that apply to the study as a whole: Because HLA typing was unavailable for some donors at each locus, only the typed subset was used in association tests. In vitro tests confirmed that a few of the cytomegalovirus-associated TCR beta chains recognize cytomegalovirus antigens. Compared with equally common non-associated chains, HLA-associated TCR beta chains in a later analysis were more clonally expanded and had lower generation probabilities. A later genetic analysis associated a missense DCLRE1C variant with V-gene and J-gene trimming of TCR beta chains, and an independent cohort replicated the association. A later analysis found that most CMV-associated TCR beta chains appeared HLA-restricted, with HLA associations seemingly driven largely by CMV exposure. Most TCR sequences were observed very rarely across donors, whereas some public TCRs were present in many individuals. It was suggested by the authors that the approach could potentially be generalized to other disease states and immunological phenotypes. Immune exposure information for the cohort was limited to CMV serostatus. A later analysis found that TCR association rates varied across HLA loci, with DRB1 alleles showing the most associated TCRs and HLA-C alleles the fewest. Strong co-occurrence of HLA alleles, especially DR and DQ, made assigning TCR associations to individual alleles difficult. Only TCR beta chains were sequenced in this cohort, and the absence of alpha or paired-chain data limited detectable features. The classifier was reported to diagnose cytomegalovirus status with high specificity and sensitivity in both the original and validation cohorts. Compared with the approximately 600-donor mean, donors in an Asian-associated ancestry cluster had fewer N-insertions in productive TCRs, according to a later genetic analysis. About 17 rarely observed V segments, including chromosome 9 orphons, were excluded from the earlier analysis of 550 to 700 of the donors because counts were too low. Some IMGT-functional V segments, including TRBV6-2 and TRBV6-3, could not be told apart with the 87-base-pair reads, so those segments were excluded. A cluster of highly shared sequence variants was judged likely to represent a technical artifact of the sequencing pipeline. The presence/absence analyses assumed that sequencing depth was roughly uniform across donors, and that assumption may not be true. Correlated functional status among segregating V segments might reflect linkage disequilibrium, but an unknown experimental factor could not be ruled out. In a later analysis, several top co-occurrence clusters were reported to appear linked to parvovirus B19, influenza, CMV and Epstein-Barr virus. The study gave a list of 150 to 200 TCR beta chains associated with cytomegalovirus. A further reported finding was that TCR beta sequences accurately predicted the HLA-A and HLA-B alleles for most subjects in the first cohort. A later analysis associated 15,000 to 20,000 TCR beta sequences with specific HLA alleles at a false discovery rate of 0.05. In an earlier analysis of around 500 of the donors, most TCR beta V segments appeared in productive rearrangements about 87% or about 30% of the time, broadly matching IMGT annotations.

From its cysteine to its phenylalanine, the CDR3 spans 13 amino acids. The sequence is cut down to CDR3 DNA, 39 bases in frame from base 1. From V the trimming removes 4 bases and from J it removes 2 bases, while the gene matches leave 2 bases of the junction unaccounted for. Taken from the germline V gene, the CDR1 and CDR2 loops are SGHTS and YDEGEE. In this sample, this clone turned up once. The target of this receptor is not known. Per-nucleotide qualities are absent, and no much larger clonotype sits a single base away. The protocol used for the library was the immunoSEQ multiplex PCR assay. A mixture of 60 forward primers for TCR Vbeta segments and 13 reverse primers for TCR Jbeta segments was used in the multiplex PCR. The CDR3 region of rearranged TCR beta genes was amplified from genomic DNA with a multiplex PCR assay. On the Illumina HiSeq System, the amplified TCR beta libraries were sequenced as 87-base-pair reads. Concerning the study's data processing: A later analysis tallied 75 million to 95 million unique TCR beta chains across the 550 to 850 repertoires, and approximately 11 million of those chains were shared by two or more donors. A nearest-neighbor algorithm error-corrected the raw reads and collapsed the reads into unique sequences, merging closely related sequences to remove PCR and sequencing errors. V, D and J gene segments were assigned by aligning CDR3 sequences to IMGT reference sequences. For a sequence to be retained, a match of at least six nucleotides to both a V gene segment and a J gene segment was required. A rearrangement was called productive if the CDR3 had no stop codons and remained in frame with V and J, and every other rearrangement was called non-productive. Following IMGT convention, CDR3 was defined as the stretch from the second conserved V-encoded cysteine to the conserved J-encoded phenylalanine. The earlier analysis of about 590 of the donors excluded sequences that lacked an unambiguous match to a single V gene segment. In an earlier analysis of approximately 500 of the donors, a V segment was called functional when productive rearrangements were above 56.7%, and segregating when the standard deviation between donors exceeded 5%. A statistical classification framework was built to diagnose cytomegalovirus status from the catalog of TCR beta chain sequences. V and J gene assignment, in a later analysis, came from comparing TCR nucleotide sequences with IMGT/GENE-DB human TR gene sequences. Using the TCRdist pipeline, a later analysis assigned CDR3 sequences along with most-parsimonious VDJ recombination scenarios. In a later analysis, every TCR beta chain was defined by the combination of its CDR3 amino acid sequence and its V-gene family, and reads without a unique V-gene family were dropped. In a later analysis, 450 to 600 highly shared, low-generation-probability nucleotide sequences were removed to address suspected cross-contamination and a sequencing artifact. In a later analysis, a clonal expansion index for each public chain was calculated from normalized within-repertoire ranks of inferred template counts. In a later analysis, generation probabilities were computed using a VDJ recombination model fitted to out-of-frame rearrangements, and the results were checked against IGoR. In a later analysis, hypergeometric tests were used to score TCR-TCR, TCR-HLA and TCR-CMV co-occurrence, with a repertoire-size bias correction applied to TCR pairs. A later analysis estimated false discovery rates by permuting HLA or CMV assignments 20 times. In a later analysis, co-occurring TCRs were grouped using DBSCAN, with TCRdist sequence similarity added in when clustering inside HLA-allele-positive subsets. For co-occurrence clustering, repertoires with fewer than 30,000 or more than 120,000 public chains were excluded, along with 4 to 6 repertoires with anomalous nucleotide sharing. TCRdb carries this immuneACCESS record with in-frame sequences only. Its versions omit some clonotypes, under half of them owing to an unresolved V gene in the studies checked, with the rest unexplained. That table supplies the V and J calls and clone size; D and trimming were determined from the DNA. The table for this sample lists under 200,000 clones; 82% of them were counted only once. The top ten clones comprise around 9% of the sample.

The cohort was made up of 500 to 850 healthy bone marrow donors. At the time of sampling, every cohort member was nominally healthy, though immune exposures that went unrecorded were likely present. The donor was CMV seropositive and belonged to the group of 250 to 300 seropositive cohort members. A peripheral blood sample was collected from each donor, and TCR beta sequencing was performed on peripheral blood mononuclear cells. The Qiagen DNeasy Blood Extraction Kit was used to extract genomic DNA from the blood cell samples. The sequence was collected from a male donor in good health and CMV-seropositive. The rearrangement joined TRBV5-8 to TRBJ2-7; TRBD2 matches 8 bases in the middle. The sequenced sample consisted of PBMCs. CDR3 reads: CASSRLATYEQYF. The DNA is TGTGCCAGCAGCAGACTAGCGACCTACGAGCAGTACTTC.